One and the same sample provided the 8 T cell receptor beta chains below, sequenced in a study of tumor-infiltrating lymphocytes in primary liver carcinoma. The blood RNA (from unsorted whole blood) was obtained, and germline DNA was also extracted. Total RNA (around 0.45 ug) served as template for TCR beta cDNA synthesis primed by a constant-region primer. It was through three nested multiplex PCR rounds of slightly modified ARM-PCR that TCR beta libraries arose. TRBV1-TRBV30 forward primers and a C-beta reverse primer were used in the first two PCR rounds, which each ran for 10 cycles. TCRdb fed the multiplex PCR reads into MiXCR, producing one record per CDR3 protein. The data show around 330,000 distinct CDR3 sequences, roughly 60% seen once. Sequenced: peripheral blood. These receptors were obtained from a man aged 40-50 years with primary liver carcinoma and hepatitis B virus infection.

In the case of this clonotype: Given the absence of the conserved phenylalanine or tryptophan at the CDR3 end, a read error is likely. The genes are TRBV11-2 and TRBJ2-7, with D perhaps TRBD1 (5 bases). The CDR3 totals 14 residues. The V end was cut by 7 bases, the J end by 5 bases, with 18 bases between. Germline V gene sequence: CDR1 SGHAT, CDR2 FQNNGV. The CDR3 nucleotides are TGTGCCAGCACCCCCAGGGCCATGGGGAACGAGCAGTACATC. Translated: CASTPRAMGNEQYI.

Comments on this clonotype: A clone one base away is much larger, so this may be a read error. This chain uses TRBV4-1 with TRBJ2-1, with D possibly TRBD1 on 5 matching bases. Trimming took off 4 bases at V and 4 bases at J, with 17 bases between the two ends. The CDR3 is made up of 16 amino acids. CDR1 is MGHRA and CDR2 is YSYEKL in the germline V gene. The DNA of the CDR3 is TGCGCCAGCAGCCTTCCGGACACCTTGGGGTACAATGAGCAGTTCTTC. This encodes CASSLPDTLGYNEQFF.

This clonotype occurred once. Sequence at one end of the junction differs from germline and may be a read error. The J gene is TRBJ2-1, the V gene TRBV11-2; no clear D. The CDR3 length is 18 residues. In germline, CDR1 is SGHAT, CDR2 FQNNGV. CDR3 sequence: CASSLVPPPSSIWDEQFF. CDR3 bases: TGTGCCAGCAGCTTAGTCCCTCCTCCTAGTAGTATTTGGGATGAGCAATTCTTC.

A word on this clonotype: A much larger clonotype is one base distant, so this may be a read error. This chain joins TRBV29-1 and TRBJ1-2, with D possibly being TRBD1 (5 bases). The CDR3 has 13 residues. Deletions cut 4 bases from V and 7 bases from J, with 16 bases between. Germline loops: CDR1 SQVTM, CDR2 ANQGSEA. The CDR3, as DNA: TGCAGCGTTGGGCGCGAGGGGAACAGTGGCTACACCTTC. Its protein product is CSVGREGNSGYTF.

This clonotype was detected ten times or more. This chain uses TRBV6-2 or TRBV6-3 with TRBJ1-2, with D uncertain. V was pared by 7 bases and J by 2 bases, with 5 bases between. The germline gives CDR1 MNHEY, CDR2 SVGEGT. The CDR3 consists of 11 residues. The CDR3 bases are TGTGCCAGCACCGAAAACTATGGCTACACCTTC. Protein sequence: CASTENYGYTF.

The J gene is TRBJ2-6, the V gene TRBV5-5; the match to TRBD1 covers 9 bases. The CDR3 length is 18 residues. Germline assignment: CDR1 SGHKS and CDR2 YYEKEE (reference sequence). J lost 2 bases, V lost 4 bases, and 10 bases had no gene match. CDR3: CASSRRDRVPPGANVLTF. The CDR3 nucleotides read TGTGCCAGCAGCCGTCGGGACAGGGTTCCGCCTGGGGCCAACGTCCTGACTTTC.

The rearrangement joins TRBV5-4 to TRBJ2-3; a possible D gene is TRBD2 (6 bases). CDR1 SGHNT and CDR2 YYREEE come from the germline V gene (reference sequence). This CDR3 contains 16 residues. The ends were cut back, 4 bases at V and 1 base at J, with 16 bases in the middle. CDR3 loop: CASSGGTGPGTDTQYF. CDR3 DNA sequence: TGTGCCAGCAGCGGGGGGACGGGCCCTGGCACAGATACGCAGTATTTT. Drawing the rest from reference TRBV5-4 and TRBJ2-3, the complete variable domain is ETGVTQSPTHLIKTRGQQVTLRCSSQSGHNTVSWYQQALGQGPQFIFQYYREEENGRGNFPPRFSGLQFPNYSSELNVNALELDDSALYLCASSGGTGPGTDTQYFGPGTRLTVL.

On this clonotype itself: A read error may be the cause here, since a much bigger clone is one base away. V is TRBV6-1 and J is TRBJ2-7; D is uncertain. This CDR3 region has 13 residues. V was pared by 8 bases and J by 5 bases, with 16 bases between. Germline V lookup: CDR1 MNHNS, CDR2 SASEGT. CDR3 residues: CASCVERLDEQYF. In nucleotides, the CDR3 is TGTGCCAGCTGTGTCGAGAGGTTGGACGAGCAGTACTTC.